This is a list of T cell receptor beta chains from one sample in a study of blood T cell repertoires in COVID-19. Profiling relied on immunoSEQ multiplex PCR, and the TCRdb table lists in-frame clones only, not all of them. Among hundreds of thousands of clones listed, around 81% were seen once. Specimen: PBMCs or T cells enriched from blood (not recorded which). These receptors all come from a man younger than 40 with acute COVID-19. Both conserved end residues are part of each CDR3. Each record gives: V gene, clone size, J gene, D gene, CDR3 DNA, CDR3 protein. A D gene is named only where the DNA matches it firmly. Size is omitted from some rows. Given values are once, few, many or a class for expanded clones.

v_call: TRBV2
clone_size: NA
j_call: TRBJ1-2
d_call: NA
cdr3_nt: TGTGCCAGCGATGGGACTGACTATGGCTACACCTTC
cdr3_aa: CASDGTDYGYTF

v_call: TRBV6-6
clone_size: NA
j_call: TRBJ1-2
d_call: TRBD1
cdr3_nt: TGTGCCAGCAGTTACCGGACAGGGGGTTACGGCTACACCTTC
cdr3_aa: CASSYRTGGYGYTF

v_call: TRBV25-1
clone_size: NA
j_call: TRBJ1-2
d_call: NA
cdr3_nt: TGTGCCAGCAGTAAAGGGGGGGACTATGGCTACACCTTC
cdr3_aa: CASSKGGDYGYTF

v_call: TRBV5-4
clone_size: NA
j_call: TRBJ2-7
d_call: NA
cdr3_nt: TGTGCCAGCAGCCCGGACTTCCGTCAGAACTACGAGCAGTACTTC
cdr3_aa: CASSPDFRQNYEQYF

v_call: TRBV29-1
clone_size: NA
j_call: TRBJ2-1
d_call: NA
cdr3_nt: TGCAGCGTCGAGCAGGGCTATGAGCAGTTCTTC
cdr3_aa: CSVEQGYEQFF

v_call: TRBV19
clone_size: few
j_call: TRBJ2-2
d_call: NA
cdr3_nt: TGTGCCAGTACCCCCCCTTCAGGGCCGACCGGGGAGCTGTTTTTT
cdr3_aa: CASTPPSGPTGELFF

v_call: TRBV12-3/TRBV12-4
clone_size: NA
j_call: TRBJ2-1
d_call: NA
cdr3_nt: TGTGCCAGCAGGGGGGGGCCGGGTGAGCAGTTCTTC
cdr3_aa: CASRGGPGEQFF

v_call: TRBV5-1
clone_size: NA
j_call: TRBJ1-1
d_call: NA
cdr3_nt: TGCGCCAGCAGCCCCACAGGGAACACTGAAGCTTTCTTT
cdr3_aa: CASSPTGNTEAFF

v_call: TRBV4-1
clone_size: NA
j_call: TRBJ1-1
d_call: NA
cdr3_nt: TGCGCCAGCAGCCAAGATTCTCCGAACACTGAAGCTTTCTTT
cdr3_aa: CASSQDSPNTEAFF

v_call: TRBV4-1
clone_size: once
j_call: TRBJ1-2
d_call: TRBD1
cdr3_nt: TGCGCCAGCAGCCAAAGGCCAGGGGGCGCGGATGGCTACACCTTC
cdr3_aa: CASSQRPGGADGYTF

v_call: TRBV28
clone_size: NA
j_call: TRBJ1-1
d_call: TRBD1
cdr3_nt: TGTGCCAGCAGTGCCGACAGGGGGCGAACTGAAGCTTTCTTT
cdr3_aa: CASSADRGRTEAFF

v_call: TRBV29-1
clone_size: NA
j_call: TRBJ1-2
d_call: NA
cdr3_nt: TGCAGCGTTGAAGAAACCGGACTGAGGGTAATTTCGGACTATGGCTACACCTTC
cdr3_aa: CSVEETGLRVISDYGYTF

v_call: TRBV7-2
clone_size: NA
j_call: TRBJ2-7
d_call: NA
cdr3_nt: TGTGCCAGCAGCTTAGGCCAGGTGCTATCCTACGAGCAGTACTTC
cdr3_aa: CASSLGQVLSYEQYF

v_call: TRBV5-1
clone_size: few
j_call: TRBJ1-6
d_call: NA
cdr3_nt: TGCGCCAGCAGCCCCGATCCAGGGTTTAATTCACCCCTCCACTTT
cdr3_aa: CASSPDPGFNSPLHF

v_call: TRBV6-5
clone_size: NA
j_call: TRBJ1-6
d_call: NA
cdr3_nt: TGTGCCAGCAGTTACCCTTCAGGGAGGAATTCACCCCTCCACTTT
cdr3_aa: CASSYPSGRNSPLHF

v_call: TRBV3-1/TRBV3-2
clone_size: NA
j_call: TRBJ2-7
d_call: TRBD2
cdr3_nt: TGTGCCAGCAGCCAAGAGGAGGGACCGGGTACTAGCGGGCAGTACTTC
cdr3_aa: CASSQEEGPGTSGQYF

v_call: TRBV19
clone_size: NA
j_call: TRBJ1-2
d_call: NA
cdr3_nt: TGTGCCAGTAGTCCGGACGGGATTAACTATGGCTACACCTTC
cdr3_aa: CASSPDGINYGYTF

v_call: TRBV28
clone_size: NA
j_call: TRBJ1-5
d_call: NA
cdr3_nt: TGTGCCAGCAGTTCGATTGGACAGAGCAATCAGCCCCAGCATTTT
cdr3_aa: CASSSIGQSNQPQHF

v_call: TRBV9
clone_size: NA
j_call: TRBJ2-1
d_call: NA
cdr3_nt: TGTGCCAGCAGCCCCCGTCAGGTATACAATGAGCAGTTCTTC
cdr3_aa: CASSPRQVYNEQFF

v_call: TRBV5-1
clone_size: NA
j_call: TRBJ2-2
d_call: NA
cdr3_nt: TGCGCCAGCAGCTTGGGCAGCCTCTCGGGCACCGGGGAGCTGTTTTTT
cdr3_aa: CASSLGSLSGTGELFF

v_call: TRBV2
clone_size: NA
j_call: TRBJ2-7
d_call: TRBD1
cdr3_nt: TGTGCCAGCAGCCACCCTGGGACAGGGGCCTACGAGCAGTACTTC
cdr3_aa: CASSHPGTGAYEQYF

v_call: TRBV9
clone_size: NA
j_call: TRBJ2-5
d_call: TRBD1
cdr3_nt: TGTGCCAGCAGCGATCCCGTGACAGGGGGCCCTGTAGAGACCCAGTACTTC
cdr3_aa: CASSDPVTGGPVETQYF

v_call: TRBV9
clone_size: once
j_call: TRBJ2-1
d_call: TRBD2
cdr3_nt: TGTGCCAGCAGCCGAGAGCTAGCGGGGGACAATGAGCAGTTCTTC
cdr3_aa: CASSRELAGDNEQFF

v_call: TRBV4-2
clone_size: NA
j_call: TRBJ2-5
d_call: TRBD1
cdr3_nt: TGTGCCAGCAGCCAGGACAGGGGGCGCCAGACCCAGTACTTC
cdr3_aa: CASSQDRGRQTQYF

v_call: TRBV19
clone_size: NA
j_call: TRBJ2-3
d_call: TRBD1
cdr3_nt: TGTGCCTCACGGGACAGGGTTTCCTGGGCAGATACGCAGTATTTT
cdr3_aa: CASRDRVSWADTQYF

v_call: TRBV28
clone_size: NA
j_call: TRBJ1-2
d_call: TRBD1
cdr3_nt: TGTGCCAGCGGAGGGGGACAGACCTATGGCTACACCTTC
cdr3_aa: CASGGGQTYGYTF

v_call: TRBV5-6
clone_size: once
j_call: TRBJ1-2
d_call: NA
cdr3_nt: TGTGCCAGCAGCTTGTCGGTTGGCTACACCTTC
cdr3_aa: CASSLSVGYTF

v_call: TRBV2
clone_size: NA
j_call: TRBJ2-2
d_call: NA
cdr3_nt: TGTGCCAGCAGGGCCTCCGGGACAAGGAACACCGGGGAGCTGTTTTTT
cdr3_aa: CASRASGTRNTGELFF

v_call: TRBV9
clone_size: NA
j_call: TRBJ2-1
d_call: TRBD2
cdr3_nt: TGTGCCAGCAGCCAGAGGGGTAGCGGGGGATGGGACAATGAGCAGTTCTTC
cdr3_aa: CASSQRGSGGWDNEQFF

v_call: TRBV12-5
clone_size: NA
j_call: TRBJ2-7
d_call: TRBD2
cdr3_nt: TGTGCTAGTGGTCCGGGGGGTAGCGCAATTAGGGAGCAGTACTTC
cdr3_aa: CASGPGGSAIREQYF

v_call: TRBV7-3
clone_size: NA
j_call: TRBJ1-1
d_call: NA
cdr3_nt: TGTGCCAGCAGCTATTCTTCTACAGGGACGGACACTGAAGCTTTCTTT
cdr3_aa: CASSYSSTGTDTEAFF

v_call: TRBV11-2
clone_size: NA
j_call: TRBJ2-1
d_call: TRBD2
cdr3_nt: TGTGCCAGCAGCCCCGGTGGCGGGGGGTCCTACAATGAGCAGTTCTTC
cdr3_aa: CASSPGGGGSYNEQFF

v_call: TRBV9
clone_size: NA
j_call: TRBJ2-2
d_call: NA
cdr3_nt: TGTGCCAGCAGCGCTACACTAGGTCACGGGGAGCTGTTTTTT
cdr3_aa: CASSATLGHGELFF

v_call: TRBV3-1/TRBV3-2
clone_size: NA
j_call: TRBJ1-2
d_call: NA
cdr3_nt: TGTGCCAGCAGCCCCGGATACGGACAGAACTATGGCTACACCTTC
cdr3_aa: CASSPGYGQNYGYTF

v_call: TRBV19
clone_size: NA
j_call: TRBJ1-5
d_call: NA
cdr3_nt: TGTGCCAGTAGCCCGGAGTTTCAGCCCCAGCATTTT
cdr3_aa: CASSPEFQPQHF

v_call: TRBV6-5
clone_size: many
j_call: TRBJ2-3
d_call: TRBD2
cdr3_nt: TGTGCCAGCAGTACCCAGGGTCGGGGGGCAGATACGCAGTATTTT
cdr3_aa: CASSTQGRGADTQYF

v_call: TRBV9
clone_size: NA
j_call: TRBJ1-3
d_call: NA
cdr3_nt: TGTGCCAGCAGCGTTGAATGGGCGGGGGGCCAAAACTCTGGAAACACCATATATTTT
cdr3_aa: CASSVEWAGGQNSGNTIYF

v_call: TRBV6-2/TRBV6-3
clone_size: NA
j_call: TRBJ2-3
d_call: NA
cdr3_nt: TGTGCCAGCAGTTCCCAGTGGGATGTGGAGGGGCAGTATTTT
cdr3_aa: CASSSQWDVEGQYF

v_call: TRBV19
clone_size: NA
j_call: TRBJ1-2
d_call: NA
cdr3_nt: TGTGCCAGTAGTATTACCGGGAACCCAGGAGCTAACTATGGCTACACCTTC
cdr3_aa: CASSITGNPGANYGYTF

v_call: TRBV13
clone_size: few
j_call: TRBJ2-3
d_call: TRBD2
cdr3_nt: TGTGCCAGCAGCTTAGGCCTCCTAGCGGGGGGTACTAGCACAGATACGCAGTATTTT
cdr3_aa: CASSLGLLAGGTSTDTQYF

v_call: TRBV5-1
clone_size: NA
j_call: TRBJ1-3
d_call: TRBD1
cdr3_nt: TGCGCCAGCAGCGCGGACCAGCTGACAGGGCGGATGGGAAACACCATATATTTT
cdr3_aa: CASSADQLTGRMGNTIYF

v_call: TRBV5-1
clone_size: once
j_call: TRBJ1-1
d_call: TRBD1
cdr3_nt: TGCGCCAGCAGCCAGCAGACAGGGGCCACTGAAGCTTTCTTT
cdr3_aa: CASSQQTGATEAFF

v_call: TRBV24-1
clone_size: NA
j_call: TRBJ1-1
d_call: NA
cdr3_nt: TGTGCCACCAGTCGGGCAGGAGGAACTGAAGCTTTCTTT
cdr3_aa: CATSRAGGTEAFF

v_call: TRBV9
clone_size: NA
j_call: TRBJ2-1
d_call: TRBD2
cdr3_nt: TGTGCCAGCAGCGTAGCGGGCGGGAGTTCCTACAATGAGCAGTTCTTC
cdr3_aa: CASSVAGGSSYNEQFF

v_call: TRBV18
clone_size: few
j_call: TRBJ1-1
d_call: TRBD1
cdr3_nt: TGTGCCAGCTCACCGCTACAGGGGGCTATTGGAGCTTTCTTT
cdr3_aa: CASSPLQGAIGAFF

v_call: TRBV3-1/TRBV3-2
clone_size: NA
j_call: TRBJ2-3
d_call: TRBD2
cdr3_nt: TGTGCCAGCAGCCTCCGAGCGGGGAGCACAGATACGCAGTATTTT
cdr3_aa: CASSLRAGSTDTQYF

v_call: TRBV19
clone_size: NA
j_call: TRBJ1-2
d_call: TRBD1
cdr3_nt: TGTGCCAGTAGTATTACAGGGGGTAGCTATGGCTACACCTTC
cdr3_aa: CASSITGGSYGYTF

v_call: TRBV28
clone_size: few
j_call: TRBJ2-5
d_call: TRBD2
cdr3_nt: TGTGCCAGCAGTTTAGTCGGACTAGACGAGACCCAGTACTTC
cdr3_aa: CASSLVGLDETQYF

v_call: TRBV6-5
clone_size: NA
j_call: TRBJ2-7
d_call: NA
cdr3_nt: TGTGCCAGCGGGGCCAATGCCTACGAGCAGTACTTC
cdr3_aa: CASGANAYEQYF

v_call: TRBV3-1/TRBV3-2
clone_size: NA
j_call: TRBJ1-6
d_call: TRBD1
cdr3_nt: TGTGCCAGCAGTAGGGACAGGCAACCTAATTCACCCCTCCACTTT
cdr3_aa: CASSRDRQPNSPLHF

v_call: TRBV7-9
clone_size: NA
j_call: TRBJ2-5
d_call: TRBD1
cdr3_nt: TGTGCCAGCAGTTTCTCCGGGACAGCACACCAAGAGACCCAGTACTTC
cdr3_aa: CASSFSGTAHQETQYF

v_call: TRBV29-1
clone_size: NA
j_call: TRBJ2-7
d_call: NA
cdr3_nt: TGCAGCGCACGCCGGGACATAACCTACGAGCAGTACTTC
cdr3_aa: CSARRDITYEQYF

v_call: TRBV4-1
clone_size: once
j_call: TRBJ2-2
d_call: TRBD2
cdr3_nt: TGCGCCAGCAGCCGGACTAGCGGGGGGCCCGCGAACACCGGGGAGCTGTTTTTT
cdr3_aa: CASSRTSGGPANTGELFF